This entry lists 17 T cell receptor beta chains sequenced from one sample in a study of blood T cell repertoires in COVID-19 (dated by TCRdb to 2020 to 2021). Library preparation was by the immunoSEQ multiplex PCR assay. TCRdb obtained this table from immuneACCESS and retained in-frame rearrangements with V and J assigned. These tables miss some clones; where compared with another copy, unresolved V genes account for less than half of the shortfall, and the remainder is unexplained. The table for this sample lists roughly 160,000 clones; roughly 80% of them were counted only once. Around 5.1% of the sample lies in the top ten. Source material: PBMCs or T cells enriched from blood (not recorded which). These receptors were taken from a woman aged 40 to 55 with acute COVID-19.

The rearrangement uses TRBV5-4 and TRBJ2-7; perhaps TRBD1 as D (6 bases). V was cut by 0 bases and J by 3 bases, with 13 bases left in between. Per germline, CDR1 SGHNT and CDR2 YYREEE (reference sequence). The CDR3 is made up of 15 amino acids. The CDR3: CASSLEGTNIYEQYF. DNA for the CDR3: TGTGCCAGCAGCTTGGAAGGGACAAATATCTACGAGCAGTACTTC. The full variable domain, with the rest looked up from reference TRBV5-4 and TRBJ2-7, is ETGVTQSPTHLIKTRGQQVTLRCSSQSGHNTVSWYQQALGQGPQFIFQYYREEENGRGNFPPRFSGLQFPNYSSELNVNALELDDSALYLCASSLEGTNIYEQYFGPGTRLTVT.

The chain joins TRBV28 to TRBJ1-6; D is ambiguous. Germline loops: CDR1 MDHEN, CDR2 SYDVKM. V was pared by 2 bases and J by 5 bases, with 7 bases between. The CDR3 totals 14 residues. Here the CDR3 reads CASSLPQDNSPLHF. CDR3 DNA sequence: TGTGCCAGCAGTTTACCGCAGGATAATTCACCCCTCCACTTT.

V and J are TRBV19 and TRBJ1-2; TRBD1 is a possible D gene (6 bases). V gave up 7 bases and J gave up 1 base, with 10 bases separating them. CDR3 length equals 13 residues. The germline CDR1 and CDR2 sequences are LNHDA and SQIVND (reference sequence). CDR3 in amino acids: CASKDRRNYGYTF. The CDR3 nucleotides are TGTGCCAGTAAAGACAGGCGTAACTATGGCTACACCTTC.

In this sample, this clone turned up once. As DNA, the CDR3 is TGTGCCAGCAGCTTAGGGCTGGAGTCTTCTGGAAACACCATATATTTT. This translates into CASSLGLESSGNTIYF. This sequence joins TRBV13 and TRBJ1-3; the D is unclear. The CDR3 sequence is 16 residues long. The germline gives CDR1 PRHDT, CDR2 FYEKMQ (reference sequence). Trimming removed 0 bases from V and 1 base from J, with 10 bases in between.

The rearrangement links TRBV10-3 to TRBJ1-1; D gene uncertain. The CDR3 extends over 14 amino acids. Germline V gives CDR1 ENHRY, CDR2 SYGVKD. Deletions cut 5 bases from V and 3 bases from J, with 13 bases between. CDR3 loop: CAISSRQEYTEAFF. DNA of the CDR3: TGTGCCATCAGTTCCCGGCAGGAATACACTGAAGCTTTCTTT.

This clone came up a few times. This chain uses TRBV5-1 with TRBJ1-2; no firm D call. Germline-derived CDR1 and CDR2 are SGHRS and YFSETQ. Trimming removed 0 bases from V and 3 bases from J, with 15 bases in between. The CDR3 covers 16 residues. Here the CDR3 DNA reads TGCGCCAGCAGCTTGGGATCCTTGATGTCAGACTATGGCTACACCTTC. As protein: CASSLGSLMSDYGYTF.

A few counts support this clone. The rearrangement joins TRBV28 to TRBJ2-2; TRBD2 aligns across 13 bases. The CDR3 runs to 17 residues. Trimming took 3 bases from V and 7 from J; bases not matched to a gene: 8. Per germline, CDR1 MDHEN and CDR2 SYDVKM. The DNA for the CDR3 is TGTGCCAGCAGTTTTAGGACTAGCGGGAGTAGTAACGGGGAGCTGTTTTTT. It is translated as CASSFRTSGSSNGELFF.

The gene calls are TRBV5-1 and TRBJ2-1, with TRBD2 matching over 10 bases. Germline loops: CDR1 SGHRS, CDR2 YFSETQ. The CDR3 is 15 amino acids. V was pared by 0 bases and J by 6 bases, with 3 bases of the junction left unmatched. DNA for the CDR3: TGCGCCAGCAGCTTGGGGGTAGCGGGAGGCAATGAGCAGTTCTTC. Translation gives CASSLGVAGGNEQFF.

For the CDR3, the DNA is TGTGCCAGCAGTGAAGGGGGACACCCCGCAGATACGCAGTATTTT. It encodes CASSEGGHPADTQYF. The chain is built from TRBV2 and TRBJ2-3; D is perhaps TRBD1 (6 bases). Germline V lookup: CDR1 SNHLY, CDR2 FYNNEI. Deletions cut 1 base from V and 4 bases from J, with 12 bases between. The CDR3 runs 15 residues.

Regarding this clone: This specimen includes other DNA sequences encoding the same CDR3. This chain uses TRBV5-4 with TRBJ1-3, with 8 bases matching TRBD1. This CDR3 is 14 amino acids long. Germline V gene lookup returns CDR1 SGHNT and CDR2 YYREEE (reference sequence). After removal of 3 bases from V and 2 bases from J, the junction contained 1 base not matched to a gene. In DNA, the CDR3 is TGTGCCAGCAGCTCACAGGGGGCTGGAAACACCATATATTTT. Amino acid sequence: CASSSQGAGNTIYF.

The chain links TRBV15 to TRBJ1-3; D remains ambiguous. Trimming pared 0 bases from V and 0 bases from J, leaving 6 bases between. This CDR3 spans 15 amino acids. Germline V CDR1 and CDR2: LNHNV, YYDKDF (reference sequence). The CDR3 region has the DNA TGTGCCACCAGCAGAGACCGGTACTCTGGAAACACCATATATTTT. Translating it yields CATSRDRYSGNTIYF. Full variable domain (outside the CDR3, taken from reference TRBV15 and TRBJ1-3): DAMVIQNPRYQVTQFGKPVTLSCSQTLNHNVMYWYQQKSSQAPKLLFHYYDKDFNNEADTPDNFQSRRPNTSFCFLDIRSPGLGDTAMYLCATSRDRYSGNTIYFGEGSWLTVV.

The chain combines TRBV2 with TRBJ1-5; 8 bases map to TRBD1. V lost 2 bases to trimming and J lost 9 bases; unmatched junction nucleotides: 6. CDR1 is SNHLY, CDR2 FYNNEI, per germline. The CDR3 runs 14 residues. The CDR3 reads CASSERTGTGPQHF. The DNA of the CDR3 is TGTGCCAGCAGTGAAAGGACAGGGACAGGGCCCCAGCATTTT.

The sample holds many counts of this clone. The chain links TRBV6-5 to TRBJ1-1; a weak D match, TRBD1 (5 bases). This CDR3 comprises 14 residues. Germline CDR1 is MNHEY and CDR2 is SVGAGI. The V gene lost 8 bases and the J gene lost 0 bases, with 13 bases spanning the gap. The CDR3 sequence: CASGAQGLNTEAFF. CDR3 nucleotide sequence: TGTGCCAGCGGCGCTCAGGGTTTGAACACTGAAGCTTTCTTT.

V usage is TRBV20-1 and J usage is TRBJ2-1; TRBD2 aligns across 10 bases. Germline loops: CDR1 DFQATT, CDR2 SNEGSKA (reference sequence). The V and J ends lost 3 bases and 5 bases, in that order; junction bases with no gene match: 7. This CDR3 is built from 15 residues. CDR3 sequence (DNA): TGCAGTGCTAGTAGCGGGAGGACGTACGACAATGAGCAGTTCTTC. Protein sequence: CSASSGRTYDNEQFF.

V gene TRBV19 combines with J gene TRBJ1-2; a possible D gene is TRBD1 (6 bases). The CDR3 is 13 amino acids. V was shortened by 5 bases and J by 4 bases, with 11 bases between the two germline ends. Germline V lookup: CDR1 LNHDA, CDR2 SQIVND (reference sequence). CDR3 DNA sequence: TGTGCCAGTAGTCGGGACAAGGGCTATGGCTACACCTTC. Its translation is CASSRDKGYGYTF.

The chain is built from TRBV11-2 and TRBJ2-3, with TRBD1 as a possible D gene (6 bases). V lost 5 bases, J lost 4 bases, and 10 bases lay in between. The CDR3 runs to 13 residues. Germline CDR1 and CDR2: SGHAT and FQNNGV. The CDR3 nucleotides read TGTGCCAGCAGCCATGCAGGGGCAGATACGCAGTATTTT. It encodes CASSHAGADTQYF.

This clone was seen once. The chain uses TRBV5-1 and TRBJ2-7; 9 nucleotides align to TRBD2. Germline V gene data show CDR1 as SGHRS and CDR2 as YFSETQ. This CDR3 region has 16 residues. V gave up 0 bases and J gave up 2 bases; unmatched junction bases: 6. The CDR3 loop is CASSLAATSGPYEQYF. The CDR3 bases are TGCGCCAGCAGCTTGGCTGCCACTAGCGGGCCCTACGAGCAGTACTTC.